Included here is one TCR beta chain sequence, with context. Its antigen remains unknown. The V gene lost 5 bases and the J gene lost 3 bases, with 17 bases spanning the gap. Germline CDR1 and CDR2: LNHDA and SQIVND (reference sequence). CDR3 length: 16 residues. This entry belongs to a study of T cells and Merkel cell carcinoma outcomes. Profiled with immunoSEQ multiplex PCR; TCRdb holds only in-frame clones, not every one. This sample has about 15,000 clones, with approximately 87% found just once. The study, taken as a whole, reports: Merkel cell carcinoma outcomes were reportedly predicted by repertoire and T-cell density.

The sample was tumor tissue from Merkel cell carcinoma. This receptor was obtained from a human donor with Merkel cell carcinoma. This rearrangement joins TRBV19 to TRBJ2-1; D uncertain. CDR3 DNA: TGTGCCAGTAGTCCGCATACAAGGGCGCTCTACAATGAGCAGTTCTTC. Translated: CASSPHTRALYNEQFF.